This T cell receptor beta chain was sequenced during a study of T-cell reconstitution after alpha-beta-depleted transplantation in children. There are 12 residues in the CDR3. The junction had 3 bases not matched to a gene; V was cut back by 10 bases and J by 4 bases. CDR1 and CDR2 (germline): KGHDR, SFDVKD. A library of TCRbeta sequences, prepared with unique molecular identifiers, was generated. TCRdb itself ran the PCR reads through MiXCR, one entry per CDR3 protein. The table has more than 5,000 distinct CDR3 sequences, more than 15% seen once. This clonotype is labeled as medium-sized (0.01 to 0.1%).

The chain carries TRBV24-1 and TRBJ1-3; 7 positions match TRBD1. The receptor's source is a boy aged 2 to 9 with acute lymphoblastic leukemia, due to receive a stem cell transplant. Material: PBMCs, obtained before TCRalphabeta/CD19-depleted stem cell transplant. In DNA form, the CDR3 reads TGTGCCACGACAGGGAGAGGAAACACCATATATTTT. It codes for CATTGRGNTIYF.